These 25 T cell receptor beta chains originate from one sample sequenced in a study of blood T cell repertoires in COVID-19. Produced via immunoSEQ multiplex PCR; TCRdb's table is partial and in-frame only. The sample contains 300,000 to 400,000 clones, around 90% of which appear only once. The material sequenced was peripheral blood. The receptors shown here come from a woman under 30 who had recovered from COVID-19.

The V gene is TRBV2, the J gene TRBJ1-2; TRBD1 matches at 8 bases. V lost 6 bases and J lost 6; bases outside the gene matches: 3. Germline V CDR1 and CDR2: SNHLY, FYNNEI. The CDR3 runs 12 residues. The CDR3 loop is CASSRTGNGYTF. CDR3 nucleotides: TGTGCCAGCAGCCGGACAGGGAATGGCTACACCTTC.

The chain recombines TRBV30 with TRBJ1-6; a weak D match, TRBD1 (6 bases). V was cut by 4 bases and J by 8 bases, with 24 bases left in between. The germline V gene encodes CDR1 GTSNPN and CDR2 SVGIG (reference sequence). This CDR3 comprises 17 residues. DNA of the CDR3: TGTGCCTGGAACGGAGTAAGGGGGTCAGGGTCGGATTCACCCCTCCACTTT. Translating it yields CAWNGVRGSGSDSPLHF.

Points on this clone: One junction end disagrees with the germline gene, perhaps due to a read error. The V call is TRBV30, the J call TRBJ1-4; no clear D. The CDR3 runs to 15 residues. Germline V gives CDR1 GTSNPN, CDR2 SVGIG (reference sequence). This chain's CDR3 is CAWSDRPGGNGKLFF. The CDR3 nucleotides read TGTGCCTGGAGTGACCGCCCAGGCGGGAATGGAAAACTGTTTTTT.

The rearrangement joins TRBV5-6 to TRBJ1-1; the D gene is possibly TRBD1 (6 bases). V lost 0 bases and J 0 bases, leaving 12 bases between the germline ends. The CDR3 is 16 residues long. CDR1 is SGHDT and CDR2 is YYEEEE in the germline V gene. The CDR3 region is CASSLVTAGVNTEAFF. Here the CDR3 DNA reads TGTGCCAGCAGCTTGGTCACTGCAGGGGTGAACACTGAAGCTTTCTTT.

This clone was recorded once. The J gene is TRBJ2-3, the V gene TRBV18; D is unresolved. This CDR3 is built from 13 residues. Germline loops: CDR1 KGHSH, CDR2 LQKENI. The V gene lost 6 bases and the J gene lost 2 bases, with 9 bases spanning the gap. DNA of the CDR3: TGTGCCAGCTCTCGAGGTAACACAGATACGCAGTATTTT. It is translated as CASSRGNTDTQYF.

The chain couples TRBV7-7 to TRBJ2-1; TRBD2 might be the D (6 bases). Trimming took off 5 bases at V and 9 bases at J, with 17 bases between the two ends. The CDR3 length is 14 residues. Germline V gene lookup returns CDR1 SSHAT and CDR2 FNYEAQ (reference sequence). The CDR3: CASSPGLTFGEQFF. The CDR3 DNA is TGTGCCAGCAGCCCGGGACTGACCTTCGGTGAGCAGTTCTTC.

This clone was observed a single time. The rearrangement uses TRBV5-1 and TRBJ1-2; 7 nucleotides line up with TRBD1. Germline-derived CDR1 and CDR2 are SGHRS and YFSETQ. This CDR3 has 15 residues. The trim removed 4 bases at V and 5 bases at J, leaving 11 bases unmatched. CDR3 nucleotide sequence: TGCGCCAGCAGCCCCTCGACAGGGATTATGTATGGCTACACCTTC. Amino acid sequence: CASSPSTGIMYGYTF.

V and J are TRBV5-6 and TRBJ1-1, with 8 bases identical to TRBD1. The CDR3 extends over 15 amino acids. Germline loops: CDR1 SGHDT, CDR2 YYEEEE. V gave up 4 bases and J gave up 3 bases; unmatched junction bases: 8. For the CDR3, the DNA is TGTGCCAGCAGCCCCCGCAGGGGGCATGACACTGAAGCTTTCTTT. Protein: CASSPRRGHDTEAFF. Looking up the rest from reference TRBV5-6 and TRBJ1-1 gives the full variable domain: DAGVTQSPTHLIKTRGQQVTLRCSPKSGHDTVSWYQQALGQGPQFIFQYYEEEERQRGNFPDRFSGHQFPNYSSELNVNALLLGDSALYLCASSPRRGHDTEAFFGQGTRLTVV.

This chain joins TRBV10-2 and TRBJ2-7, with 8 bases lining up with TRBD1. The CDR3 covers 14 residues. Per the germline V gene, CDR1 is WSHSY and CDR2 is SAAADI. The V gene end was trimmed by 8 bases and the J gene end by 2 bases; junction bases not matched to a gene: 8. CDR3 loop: CASFSGTGTYEQYV. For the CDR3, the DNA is TGCGCCAGCTTTTCCGGGACAGGAACCTACGAGCAGTACGTC.

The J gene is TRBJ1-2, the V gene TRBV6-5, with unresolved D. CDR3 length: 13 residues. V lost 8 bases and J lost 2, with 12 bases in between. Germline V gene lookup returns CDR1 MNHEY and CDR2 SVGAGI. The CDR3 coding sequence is TGTGCCAGCGCAACTCAATGGAACTATGGCTACACCTTC. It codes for CASATQWNYGYTF.

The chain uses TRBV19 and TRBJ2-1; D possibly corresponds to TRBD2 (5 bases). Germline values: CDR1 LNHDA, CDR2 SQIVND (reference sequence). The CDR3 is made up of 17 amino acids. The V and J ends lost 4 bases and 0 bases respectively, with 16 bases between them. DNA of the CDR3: TGTGCCAGTAGTACGAGGGTGTTTTCCACCTCCTACAATGAGCAGTTCTTC. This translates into CASSTRVFSTSYNEQFF.

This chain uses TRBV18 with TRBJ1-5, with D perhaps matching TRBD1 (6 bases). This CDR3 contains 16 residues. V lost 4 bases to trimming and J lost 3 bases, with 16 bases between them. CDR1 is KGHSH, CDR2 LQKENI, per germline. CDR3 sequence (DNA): TGTGCCAGCTCACAAATCCCGACAGGCCCCAATCAGCCCCAGCATTTT. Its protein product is CASSQIPTGPNQPQHF.

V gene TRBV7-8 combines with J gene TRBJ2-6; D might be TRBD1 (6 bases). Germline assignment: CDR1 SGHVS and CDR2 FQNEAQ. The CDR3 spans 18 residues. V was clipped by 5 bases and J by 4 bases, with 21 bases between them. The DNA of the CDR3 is TGTGCCAGCAGCCTTTGGGCACAGGGTTACTCGGGGGCCAACGTCCTGACTTTC. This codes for CASSLWAQGYSGANVLTF.

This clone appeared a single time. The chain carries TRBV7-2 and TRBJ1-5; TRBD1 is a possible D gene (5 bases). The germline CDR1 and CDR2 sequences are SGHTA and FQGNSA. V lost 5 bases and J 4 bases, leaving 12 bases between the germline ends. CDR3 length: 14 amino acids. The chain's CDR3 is CASSPGGANQPQHF. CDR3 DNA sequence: TGTGCCAGCAGCCCGGGGGGAGCAAATCAGCCCCAGCATTTT.

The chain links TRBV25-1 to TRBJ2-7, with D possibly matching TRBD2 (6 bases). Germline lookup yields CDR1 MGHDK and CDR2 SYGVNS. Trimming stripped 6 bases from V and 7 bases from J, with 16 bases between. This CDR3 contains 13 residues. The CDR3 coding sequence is TGTGCCAGCAGCGCGGGGCCTACCCGTGAGCAGTACGTC. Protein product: CASSAGPTREQYV.

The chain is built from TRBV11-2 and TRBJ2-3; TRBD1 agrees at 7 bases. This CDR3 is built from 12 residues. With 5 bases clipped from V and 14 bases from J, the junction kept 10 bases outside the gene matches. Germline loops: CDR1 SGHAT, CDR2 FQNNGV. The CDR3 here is CASSPGQVIGYF. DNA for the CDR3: TGTGCCAGCAGCCCAGGACAGGTTATAGGGTATTTT.

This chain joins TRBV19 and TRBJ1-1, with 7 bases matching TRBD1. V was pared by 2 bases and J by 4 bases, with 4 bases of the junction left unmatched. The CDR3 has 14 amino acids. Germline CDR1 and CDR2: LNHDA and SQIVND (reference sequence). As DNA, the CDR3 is TGTGCCAGTAGTATAACAGGGGTTCCCACTGAAGCTTTCTTT. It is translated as CASSITGVPTEAFF.

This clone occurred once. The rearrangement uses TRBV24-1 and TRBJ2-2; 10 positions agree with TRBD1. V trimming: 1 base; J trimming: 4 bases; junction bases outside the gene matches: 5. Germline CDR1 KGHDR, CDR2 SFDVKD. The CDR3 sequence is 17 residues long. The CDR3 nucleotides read TGTGCCACCAGTGATTTTGCCCGGACAGGGGGCACCGGGGAGCTGTTTTTT. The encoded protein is CATSDFARTGGTGELFF.

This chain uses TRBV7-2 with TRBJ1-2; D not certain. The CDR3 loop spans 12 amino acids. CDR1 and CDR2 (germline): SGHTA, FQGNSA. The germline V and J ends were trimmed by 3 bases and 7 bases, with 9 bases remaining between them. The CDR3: CASSFDPGGYTF. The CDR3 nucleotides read TGTGCCAGCAGCTTCGATCCGGGTGGCTACACCTTC.

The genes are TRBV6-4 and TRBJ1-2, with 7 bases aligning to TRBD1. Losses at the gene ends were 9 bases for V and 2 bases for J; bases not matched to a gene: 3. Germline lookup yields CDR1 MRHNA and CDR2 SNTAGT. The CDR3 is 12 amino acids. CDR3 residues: CARTGQNYGYTF. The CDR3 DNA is TGTGCCAGGACAGGGCAGAACTATGGCTACACCTTC.

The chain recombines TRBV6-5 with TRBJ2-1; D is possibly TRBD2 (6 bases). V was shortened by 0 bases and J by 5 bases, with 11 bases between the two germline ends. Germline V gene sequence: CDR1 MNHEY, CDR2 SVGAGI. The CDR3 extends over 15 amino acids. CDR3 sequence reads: CASSYSMAGNNEQFF. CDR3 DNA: TGTGCCAGCAGTTACTCGATGGCGGGGAACAATGAGCAGTTCTTC.

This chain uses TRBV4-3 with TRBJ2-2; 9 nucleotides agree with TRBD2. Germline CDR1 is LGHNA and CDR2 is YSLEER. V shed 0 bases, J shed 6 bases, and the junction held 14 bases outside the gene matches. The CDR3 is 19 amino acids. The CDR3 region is CASSQDLMRGRAFAGELFF. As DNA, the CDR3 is TGCGCCAGCAGCCAAGATCTAATGCGCGGGAGGGCCTTCGCCGGGGAGCTGTTTTTT.

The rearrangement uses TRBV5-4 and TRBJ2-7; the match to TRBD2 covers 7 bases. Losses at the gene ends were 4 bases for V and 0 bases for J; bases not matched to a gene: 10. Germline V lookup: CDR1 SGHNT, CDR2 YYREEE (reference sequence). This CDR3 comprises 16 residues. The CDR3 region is CASSRGVSGLSYEQYV. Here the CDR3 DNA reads TGTGCCAGCAGCCGGGGAGTTAGCGGGCTCTCCTACGAGCAGTACGTC.

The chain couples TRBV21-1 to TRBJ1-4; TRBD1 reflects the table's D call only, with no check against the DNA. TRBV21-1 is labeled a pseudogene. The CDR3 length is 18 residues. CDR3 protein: CASSKANRGRDFHEKLFF. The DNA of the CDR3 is TGTGCCAGCAGCAAAGCGAACAGGGGGCGCGACTTTCACGAAAAACTGTTTTTT.

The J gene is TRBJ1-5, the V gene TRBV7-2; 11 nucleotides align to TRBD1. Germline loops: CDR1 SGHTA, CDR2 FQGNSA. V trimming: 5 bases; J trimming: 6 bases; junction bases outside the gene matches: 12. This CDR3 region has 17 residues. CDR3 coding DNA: TGTGCCAGCAGCGCCCCGGAGGGGACAGGGGGTGGTCAGCCCCAGCATTTT. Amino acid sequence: CASSAPEGTGGGQPQHF.